This T cell receptor (beta chain) comes out of a study of T cell repertoires in cytomegalovirus infection. TCRdb recomputed calls from the reads with MiXCR, one row per CDR3 protein. Among about 230,000 distinct CDR3 sequences listed, 22% were seen once. The sample taken for sequencing was CD8+ T cells from PBMCs. The TCR was taken from a human donor in good health (CMV status not recorded). Some clones in this sample may be carry-over from other donors' samples.

This CDR3 is CATSNETVSDTEAFF. The CDR3 DNA sequence: TGTGCCACCAGCAACGAGACAGTCTCAGACACTGAAGCTTTCTTT. The rearrangement links TRBV15 to TRBJ1-1; D is possibly TRBD1 (5 bases). Per germline, CDR1 LNHNV and CDR2 YYDKDF (reference sequence). V shed 4 bases and J shed 3 bases, with 15 bases lying between them. The CDR3 consists of 15 residues.